The 10 T cell receptor beta chains given below trace back to one sample, sequenced in a study of early T cells in non-severe SARS-CoV-2 infection. TCRdb redid the calling of the 5' RACE reads with MiXCR, one entry per CDR3 protein. The sample lists some 67,000 distinct CDR3 sequences, 12% to 15% seen once, with about 14% in the top ten. Source material: whole blood. The receptor source for this set is an adult who was a healthcare worker with PCR-confirmed SARS-CoV-2 infection or an uninfected control (not recorded which).

In its sample, this clonotype was seen a few times. This sequence joins TRBV7-2 and TRBJ1-5, with D maybe TRBD1 (5 bases). CDR1 and CDR2 from the germline V gene are SGHTA and FQGNSA. V shed 2 bases and J shed 7 bases, with 15 bases lying between them. The CDR3 totals 15 residues. This chain's CDR3 is CASSLFGQGGQPQHF. In nucleotides, the CDR3 is TGTGCCAGCAGCTTATTTGGGCAGGGAGGACAGCCCCAGCATTTT.

This CDR3 reads CASSPDTGIYEQYF. The CDR3 DNA is TGTGCCAGCAGCCCCGACACAGGGATCTACGAGCAGTACTTC. The genes are TRBV11-2 and TRBJ2-7, with D perhaps matching TRBD1 (6 bases). Deletions cut 5 bases from V and 3 bases from J, with 14 bases between. The CDR3 covers 14 residues. Per the germline V gene, CDR1 is SGHAT and CDR2 is FQNNGV.

This clonotype was seen ten or more times. The chain carries TRBV7-2 and TRBJ2-2; the match to TRBD2 covers 7 bases. Looked up from germline, CDR1 is SGHTA and CDR2 is FQGNSA. The junction had 7 bases not matched to a gene; V was cut back by 1 base and J by 5 bases. This CDR3 region has 16 residues. The CDR3 DNA is TGTGCCAGCAGCTTAGGCGGGAGCGCTGGGACCGGGGAGCTGTTTTTT. Protein sequence: CASSLGGSAGTGELFF.

The chain carries TRBV5-4 and TRBJ2-3; 9 bases fit TRBD2. The CDR3 length is 16 residues. Germline CDR1 reads SGHNT; CDR2 reads YYREEE (reference sequence). V trimming: 3 bases; J trimming: 2 bases; junction bases outside the gene matches: 7. The chain's CDR3 is CASSSPGLATTDTQYF. As DNA, the CDR3 is TGTGCCAGCAGCTCGCCGGGACTAGCTACCACAGATACGCAGTATTTT.

Many counts were recorded for this clonotype. The gene calls are TRBV5-1 and TRBJ1-2; TRBD1 agrees at 8 bases. The V segment lost 4 bases and the J segment 3 bases; nucleotides outside the gene matches: 8. The CDR3 is 15 amino acids. Per germline, CDR1 SGHRS and CDR2 YFSETQ. The CDR3 DNA is TGCGCCAGCAGCCTCATTTCGACAGGGGACTATGGCTACACCTTC. Translation: CASSLISTGDYGYTF.

The gene calls are TRBV5-1 and TRBJ2-1, with no clear D. Trimming left V 4 bases short and J 7 bases short, with 9 bases between. Germline assignment: CDR1 SGHRS and CDR2 YFSETQ. This CDR3 contains 12 residues. The CDR3 coding sequence is TGCGCCAGCAGCCTACGGTCGAATGAGCAGTTCTTC. Protein product: CASSLRSNEQFF.

This clonotype occurred many times. For the CDR3, the DNA is TGTGCCAGCAGCAGAGCGGGACAGGGGGCATATGGCTACACCTTC. This encodes CASSRAGQGAYGYTF. This sequence joins TRBV28 and TRBJ1-2; 12 nucleotides match TRBD1. Germline V gene sequence: CDR1 MDHEN, CDR2 SYDVKM. V dropped 6 bases and J dropped 5; count of bases not matched to a gene: 7. The CDR3 covers 15 residues.

This clonotype was observed a few times. The chain links TRBV5-1 to TRBJ1-1, with TRBD1 matching over 9 bases. Germline assignment: CDR1 SGHRS and CDR2 YFSETQ. This CDR3 comprises 16 residues. V was pared by 0 bases and J by 5 bases, with 8 bases of the junction left unmatched. The CDR3: CASSLVLTGGKTEAFF. DNA of the CDR3: TGCGCCAGCAGCTTGGTACTTACAGGGGGCAAGACTGAAGCTTTCTTT.

The sample holds many counts of this clonotype. The J gene is TRBJ2-3, the V gene TRBV5-1; D not resolved. Germline CDR1 and CDR2: SGHRS and YFSETQ. Trimming removed 2 bases at V and 0 bases at J, with 10 bases between. There are 15 residues in the CDR3. The CDR3 is CASSFEFPSTDTQYF. CDR3 bases: TGCGCCAGCAGCTTCGAGTTCCCTAGCACAGATACGCAGTATTTT.

This clonotype was counted ten times or more. The rearrangement links TRBV9 to TRBJ1-2, with unresolved D. This CDR3 has 12 residues. The germline gives CDR1 SGDLS, CDR2 YYNGEE. Trimming shortened V by 4 bases and J by 5 bases, and 9 bases separated the two germline ends. CDR3: CASSRQAYGYTF. The CDR3 DNA reads TGTGCCAGCAGCAGGCAGGCTTATGGCTACACCTTC.